The 29 T cell receptor beta chains in this list originate from one sample, sequenced in a study of T cell clonotyping in hematopoietic cell transplantation. Sequenced by immunoSEQ multiplex PCR; TCRdb stores in-frame clones only, minus some. The repertoire holds under 20,000 clones, with 70% to 85% as singletons. Time point reported: recipient sample about 28 days before transplant, after cytoreduction. Sequences were derived from peripheral blood mononuclear cells, sampled before stem cell transplant. All receptors come from a man between 60 and 75 years old with acute myeloid leukemia. Some clones in this sample may be carry-over from other donors' samples.

The chain employs TRBV10-3 and TRBJ2-5, with TRBD1 matching 9 bases. The trim removed 5 bases at V and 4 bases at J, leaving 11 bases unmatched. Germline assignment: CDR1 ENHRY and CDR2 SYGVKD. The CDR3 consists of 16 residues. DNA for the CDR3: TGTGCCATCAGTTCCGGGGACAGGGACGGCGGAGAGACCCAGTACTTC. Translation gives CAISSGDRDGGETQYF.

By sample share, this clone is medium-sized. The chain links TRBV5-1 to TRBJ2-7, with 9 bases identical to TRBD1. CDR1 and CDR2 (germline): SGHRS, YFSETQ. The CDR3 is made up of 17 amino acids. V trimming: 0 bases; J trimming: 2 bases; junction bases outside the gene matches: 9. The CDR3 DNA is TGCGCCAGCAGCTTGGGTACCGGGACAGGGATAACCTACGAGCAGTACTTC. Residues: CASSLGTGTGITYEQYF.

This clone was observed once. V is TRBV20-1 and J is TRBJ2-7, with D uncertain. The germline CDR1 and CDR2 sequences are DFQATT and SNEGSKA (reference sequence). This CDR3 contains 11 residues. Deletions cut 1 base from V and 2 bases from J, with 3 bases between. The CDR3 protein is CSARAPYEQYF. As DNA, the CDR3 is TGCAGTGCTAGAGCGCCCTACGAGCAGTACTTC.

The rearrangement uses TRBV7-3 and TRBJ2-1; D is unresolved. The CDR3 length is 13 residues. V was pared by 3 bases and J by 7 bases, with 10 bases between. Per the germline V gene, CDR1 is SGHTA and CDR2 is FQGTGA. CDR3 in amino acids: CASSLTGLNEQFF. CDR3 nucleotide sequence: TGTGCCAGCAGCTTGACCGGTCTGAATGAGCAGTTCTTC.

The gene calls are TRBV19 and TRBJ2-7; TRBD1 agrees at 9 bases. V shed 5 bases and J 0 bases; nucleotides not matched to a gene: 2. The CDR3 has 14 residues. Germline V gene data show CDR1 as LNHDA and CDR2 as SQIVND (reference sequence). The DNA of the CDR3 is TGTGCCAGTAGTGAGACAGGGGGCTCCTACGAGCAGTACTTC. Amino acid sequence: CASSETGGSYEQYF.

This chain joins TRBV2 and TRBJ2-7, with 11 bases that match TRBD2. Germline values: CDR1 SNHLY, CDR2 FYNNEI. With 8 bases clipped from V and 0 bases from J, the junction kept 9 bases outside the gene matches. The CDR3 loop spans 16 amino acids. The DNA of the CDR3 is TGTGCCAGCCGAGGACTAGCGGGCGACTACTCCTACGAGCAGTACTTC. This sequence encodes CASRGLAGDYSYEQYF. The whole variable domain, remainder taken from reference TRBV2 and TRBJ2-7, is EPEVTQTPSHQVTQMGQEVILRCVPISNHLYFYWYRQILGQKVEFLVSFYNNEISEKSEIFDDQFSVERPDGSNFTLKIRSTKLEDSAMYFCASRGLAGDYSYEQYFGPGTRLTVT.

The CDR3 sequence: CASSQDRQGIQPQHF. CDR3 DNA: TGCGCCAGCAGCCAAGATCGACAGGGGATCCAGCCCCAGCATTTT. This rearrangement joins TRBV4-1 to TRBJ1-5; 8 nucleotides match TRBD1. There are 15 residues in the CDR3. The germline V gene encodes CDR1 MGHRA and CDR2 YSYEKL. Germline trimming cut 0 bases from V and 7 bases from J; bases unmatched to any gene: 5.

This clone was seen once. The V and J genes are TRBV6-1 and TRBJ1-1; maybe TRBD1 (5 bases). This CDR3 spans 14 amino acids. V gave up 3 bases and J gave up 4 bases, with 12 bases separating them. The germline V gene encodes CDR1 MNHNS and CDR2 SASEGT. The CDR3 protein is CASSDQGMSTEAFF. The CDR3 DNA sequence: TGTGCCAGCAGTGACCAGGGAATGAGCACTGAAGCTTTCTTT.

The V and J genes are TRBV30 and TRBJ1-1; D call uncertain. The V gene lost 5 bases and the J gene lost 6 bases, with 16 bases spanning the gap. This CDR3 comprises 13 residues. In germline, CDR1 is GTSNPN, CDR2 SVGIG (reference sequence). Here the CDR3 DNA reads TGTGCCTGGGCCAGGCCCTTAGGCCCTGAAGCTTTCTTT. Amino acid sequence: CAWARPLGPEAFF.

The rearrangement links TRBV7-2 to TRBJ1-6; D not resolved. Germline V CDR1 and CDR2: SGHTA, FQGNSA. The ends were cut back, 5 bases at V and 0 bases at J, with 20 bases in the middle. This CDR3 region has 19 residues. CDR3 sequence (DNA): TGTGCCAGCAGCCTCACCCCGCTAGGGAGAAGCTCCTATAATTCACCCCTCCACTTT. This codes for CASSLTPLGRSSYNSPLHF. The entire variable domain, with the rest obtained from reference TRBV7-2 and TRBJ1-6, is as follows: GAGVSQSPSNKVTEKGKDVELRCDPISGHTALYWYRQSLGQGLEFLIYFQGNSAPDKSGLPSDRFSAERTGGSVSTLTIQRTQQEDSAVYLCASSLTPLGRSSYNSPLHFGNGTRLTVT.

The chain has TRBV5-6 and TRBJ2-7; TRBD1 might be the D (6 bases). The ends were cut back, 3 bases at V and 7 bases at J, with 17 bases in the middle. The CDR3 contains 14 residues. Looked up from germline, CDR1 is SGHDT and CDR2 is YYEEEE. The CDR3 region has the DNA TGTGCCAGCAGCTCAGGGGCAGGGGCGCGGGAGCAGTACTTC. Encoded protein: CASSSGAGAREQYF. Full variable domain (remainder filled in from reference TRBV5-6 and TRBJ2-7): DAGVTQSPTHLIKTRGQQVTLRCSPKSGHDTVSWYQQALGQGPQFIFQYYEEEERQRGNFPDRFSGHQFPNYSSELNVNALLLGDSALYLCASSSGAGAREQYFGPGTRLTVT.

V and J are TRBV25-1 and TRBJ1-6; D gene unclear. V shed 4 bases and J shed 6 bases, with 10 bases lying between them. Germline CDR1 reads MGHDK; CDR2 reads SYGVNS. CDR3 length equals 14 residues. The CDR3 DNA reads TGTGCCAGCAGTGCCGAGGGAGTTAATTCACCCCTCCACTTT. Translation: CASSAEGVNSPLHF.

The genes are TRBV7-9 and TRBJ2-3; 10 bases align to TRBD2. CDR1 and CDR2 (germline): SEHNR, FQNEAQ (reference sequence). J was trimmed by 0 bases and V by 5 bases; bases with no gene match: 5. The CDR3 covers 16 residues. CDR3 sequence (DNA): TGTGCCAGCAGCCGAACTAGCGGGGCTAGCACAGATACGCAGTATTTT. Translation gives CASSRTSGASTDTQYF.

The V gene is TRBV11-3, the J gene TRBJ2-2; 7 bases line up with TRBD1. V was clipped by 5 bases and J by 3 bases; unmatched bases: 6. The CDR3 runs to 15 residues. Germline loops: CDR1 SGHNT, CDR2 YENEEA. This CDR3 is CASSQPGQYTGELFF. The DNA of the CDR3 is TGTGCCAGCAGCCAACCGGGACAGTACACCGGGGAGCTGTTTTTT.

This clone was counted a few times. This sequence joins TRBV4-1 and TRBJ1-5, with TRBD1 identical over 7 bases. V trimming: 3 bases; J trimming: 5 bases; junction bases outside the gene matches: 7. The CDR3 has 15 residues. CDR1 and CDR2 (germline): MGHRA, YSYEKL. The CDR3 sequence: CASSHHQGGDQPQHF. Written as DNA, the CDR3 is TGCGCCAGCAGCCATCACCAGGGGGGAGATCAGCCCCAGCATTTT.

The gene calls are TRBV7-3 and TRBJ2-1; TRBD2 agrees at 9 bases. With 1 base clipped from V and 9 bases from J, the junction kept 7 bases outside the gene matches. Germline-derived CDR1 and CDR2 are SGHTA and FQGTGA. This CDR3 spans 15 amino acids. In DNA, the CDR3 is TGTGCCAGCAGCTTAAATCGCCTAGCGGGGTCTGAGCAGTTCTTC. This gives the protein CASSLNRLAGSEQFF.

The J gene is TRBJ1-1, the V gene TRBV6-1; possible D gene TRBD1, 5 bases. Germline-derived CDR1 and CDR2 are MNHNS and SASEGT. The CDR3 extends over 12 amino acids. V dropped 1 base and J dropped 11 bases, with 11 bases sitting between them. CDR3 sequence: CASSEVWKGAFF. In DNA, the CDR3 is TGTGCCAGCAGTGAAGTCTGGAAGGGGGCTTTCTTT.

The V call is TRBV16, the J call TRBJ2-7; perhaps D is TRBD1 or TRBD2 (7 bases each). The CDR3 sequence is 13 residues long. Germline lookup yields CDR1 KGHSY and CDR2 FQNENV. V was pared by 2 bases and J by 6 bases, with 11 bases between. This CDR3 is CASSQDREGEQYF. In DNA form, the CDR3 reads TGTGCCAGCAGCCAAGACAGGGAGGGCGAGCAGTACTTC.

The chain recombines TRBV7-2 with TRBJ2-7, with D possibly TRBD1 on 6 matching bases. V lost 8 bases and J lost 3, with 17 bases in between. Germline CDR1 reads SGHTA; CDR2 reads FQGNSA. The CDR3 runs 14 residues. Here the CDR3 DNA reads TGTGCCAGCCGCCGAATGGACAGTAACTACGAGCAGTACTTC. Its translation is CASRRMDSNYEQYF.

The chain couples TRBV10-3 to TRBJ2-1; D ambiguous. This CDR3 is 11 amino acids long. Trimming removed 6 bases from V and 5 bases from J, with 5 bases in between. The V gene's germline CDR1 is ENHRY and CDR2 SYGVKD. The CDR3 region has the DNA TGTGCCATCAGACTTAACAATGAGCAGTTCTTC. It translates to CAIRLNNEQFF.

The chain links TRBV30 to TRBJ1-5, with unresolved D. The CDR3 loop spans 13 amino acids. With 0 bases removed from V and 7 bases from J, the gap between germline ends came to 10 bases. Germline CDR1 is GTSNPN and CDR2 is SVGIG (reference sequence). The CDR3 DNA sequence: TGTGCCTGGAGTGTATCAGGTGACCAGCCCCAGCATTTT. Translation: CAWSVSGDQPQHF.

The J gene is TRBJ2-7, the V gene TRBV6-5; D is perhaps TRBD2 (6 bases). From germline, CDR1 is MNHEY and CDR2 SVGAGI. The germline V and J ends were trimmed by 2 bases and 1 base, with 12 bases remaining between them. CDR3 size: 15 residues. The CDR3 loop is CASSYGLGGSYEQYF. The CDR3 DNA is TGTGCCAGCAGTTACGGACTGGGGGGATCCTACGAGCAGTACTTC.

J is TRBJ2-7 and V is TRBV5-1, with 7 bases fitting TRBD2. This CDR3 has 12 residues. V was clipped by 4 bases and J by 4 bases; unmatched bases: 2. In germline, CDR1 is SGHRS, CDR2 YFSETQ. The CDR3 bases are TGCGCCAGCAGCCGAGCGGGGTACGAGCAGTACTTC. Amino acids: CASSRAGYEQYF.

The chain employs TRBV5-6 and TRBJ2-7; unclear D gene. Deletions cut 0 bases from V and 4 bases from J, with 2 bases between. The germline CDR1 and CDR2 sequences are SGHDT and YYEEEE. This CDR3 is built from 11 residues. In DNA, the CDR3 is TGTGCCAGCAGCTTGGGGTACGAGCAGTACTTC. This translates into CASSLGYEQYF.

This clone was seen a single time. This chain uses TRBV29-1 with TRBJ2-7; 10 positions agree with TRBD1. V lost 7 bases, J lost 3 bases, and 12 bases stayed unmatched. This CDR3 has 15 residues. Germline V gene sequence: CDR1 SQVTM, CDR2 ANQGSEA. The CDR3 nucleotides read TGCAGCGGGCCTCCACCGGGACAGGGGTTCTACGAGCAGTACTTC. As protein: CSGPPPGQGFYEQYF.

This rearrangement joins TRBV2 to TRBJ1-1; the D is unclear. The CDR3 is 13 amino acids. From germline, CDR1 is SNHLY and CDR2 FYNNEI. The V and J ends lost 1 base and 3 bases respectively, with 6 bases between them. The CDR3 loop is CASSEDGDTEAFF. DNA for the CDR3: TGTGCCAGCAGTGAAGACGGGGACACTGAAGCTTTCTTT.

The table lists this clone with a few counts. The chain employs TRBV6-5 and TRBJ1-1; D gene ambiguous. Trimming removed 6 bases from V and 4 bases from J, with 9 bases in between. The CDR3 length is 12 residues. Germline CDR1 MNHEY, CDR2 SVGAGI. The CDR3 DNA follows: TGTGCCAGCAGCAAGGGCGGCACTGAAGCTTTCTTT. Amino acids: CASSKGGTEAFF.

This clone came up once. The chain joins TRBV30 to TRBJ2-7; D is possibly TRBD1 or TRBD2 (5 bases each). The CDR3 consists of 12 residues. V gave up 3 bases and J gave up 3 bases, with 9 bases separating them. Germline V gives CDR1 GTSNPN, CDR2 SVGIG (reference sequence). CDR3 nucleotides: TGTGCCTGGAGCGGGACCAACTACGAGCAGTACTTC. Its protein product is CAWSGTNYEQYF.

This clone showed up just a few times. The chain couples TRBV7-2 to TRBJ2-7; 13 nucleotides agree with TRBD2. Trimming cost V 4 bases and J 7 bases; bases outside gene matches: 7. The CDR3 contains 15 residues. Germline CDR1 and CDR2: SGHTA and FQGNSA. CDR3 amino acids: CASSSKLAGGREQYF. The CDR3 DNA reads TGTGCCAGCAGCTCCAAACTAGCGGGGGGGCGGGAGCAGTACTTC. The complete variable domain, with remaining parts taken from reference TRBV7-2 and TRBJ2-7, reads GAGVSQSPSNKVTEKGKDVELRCDPISGHTALYWYRQSLGQGLEFLIYFQGNSAPDKSGLPSDRFSAERTGGSVSTLTIQRTQQEDSAVYLCASSSKLAGGREQYFGPGTRLTVT.